The 27 T cell receptor beta chains below all came from one sample that was sequenced in a study of blood T cell repertoires in COVID-19. Only in-frame clones appear in the TCRdb table, and some are missing; sequencing was by immunoSEQ multiplex PCR. The sample contains approximately 670,000 clones, just under 90% of which appear only once. Sequenced sample: peripheral blood. Receptor source: a woman under 30 with acute or convalescent COVID-19.

The J gene is TRBJ2-1, the V gene TRBV5-1; the match to TRBD1 covers 7 bases. This CDR3 is built from 15 residues. Per germline, CDR1 SGHRS and CDR2 YFSETQ. With 4 bases clipped from V and 8 bases from J, the junction kept 12 bases outside the gene matches. The CDR3 here is CASSRPGQRPHEQFF. The CDR3 nucleotides are TGCGCCAGCAGCAGGCCGGGACAGCGCCCCCATGAGCAGTTCTTC.

The chain has TRBV10-3 and TRBJ2-4; the match to TRBD1 covers 11 bases. Unmatched junction bases numbered 4, after V lost 6 bases and J lost 9 bases. The CDR3 sequence is 13 residues long. The germline gives CDR1 ENHRY, CDR2 SYGVKD. CDR3 nucleotides: TGTGCCATCAGCGGACAGGGGGCCTCCATTCAGTACTTC. Its translation: CAISGQGASIQYF.

The rearrangement joins TRBV19 to TRBJ1-1; D may be TRBD1 (5 bases). This CDR3 is 13 amino acids long. V was cut by 5 bases and J by 5 bases, with 12 bases left in between. CDR1 and CDR2 from the germline V gene are LNHDA and SQIVND (reference sequence). CDR3 nucleotides: TGTGCCAGTAGTGAGGGGAGGTTGACTGAAGCTTTCTTT. Translating gives CASSEGRLTEAFF.

The genes are TRBV5-1 and TRBJ1-1; weak D call: TRBD1 (6 bases). This CDR3 is built from 13 residues. Trimming shortened V by 9 bases and J by 7 bases, and 19 bases separated the two germline ends. The germline V gene encodes CDR1 SGHRS and CDR2 YFSETQ. In nucleotides, the CDR3 is TGCGCCAACTGGACAGTACCTGACCTTGAAGCTTTCTTT. Its translation: CANWTVPDLEAFF.

This clone was recorded once. V is TRBV11-2 and J is TRBJ2-7; 7 nucleotides align to TRBD1. This CDR3 has 15 amino acids. In germline, CDR1 is SGHAT, CDR2 FQNNGV. J was trimmed by 4 bases and V by 7 bases; bases with no gene match: 13. CDR3 sequence reads: CASKGAAGAHYEQYF. CDR3 sequence (DNA): TGTGCCAGCAAGGGGGCGGCAGGGGCCCATTACGAGCAGTACTTC.

The J gene is TRBJ1-6, the V gene TRBV7-8; TRBD1 might be the D (5 bases). V lost 1 base and J 7 bases, leaving 17 bases between the germline ends. The CDR3 sequence is 17 residues long. CDR1 is SGHVS and CDR2 is FQNEAQ in the germline V gene. Written as DNA, the CDR3 is TGTGCCAGCAGCTTAGTGCCGCAGGGCCCCTTCAATTCACCCCTCCACTTT. It encodes CASSLVPQGPFNSPLHF.

V usage is TRBV5-4 and J usage is TRBJ1-2, with 7 bases matching TRBD1. V lost 9 bases to trimming and J lost 6 bases; unmatched junction nucleotides: 11. From germline, CDR1 is SGHNT and CDR2 YYREEE (reference sequence). The CDR3 length is 13 residues. The CDR3 sequence: CATNRQGVNGYTF. As DNA, the CDR3 is TGTGCCACGAACAGACAGGGAGTGAATGGCTACACCTTC.

The chain joins TRBV11-2 to TRBJ1-1, with D perhaps TRBD1 (5 bases). The CDR3 consists of 13 residues. Germline CDR1 reads SGHAT; CDR2 reads FQNNGV. V lost 5 bases, J lost 3 bases, and 10 bases lay in between. In DNA form, the CDR3 reads TGTGCCAGCAGCCCCGGGGGTTACACTGAAGCTTTCTTT. Its translation is CASSPGGYTEAFF.

V gene TRBV5-4 combines with J gene TRBJ1-1; D not certain. Looked up from germline, CDR1 is SGHNT and CDR2 is YYREEE (reference sequence). This CDR3 has 14 residues. Trimming shortened V by 1 base and J by 1 base, and 8 bases separated the two germline ends. The chain's CDR3 is CASSLRSGNTEAFF. The DNA for the CDR3 is TGTGCCAGCAGCTTGCGGTCAGGGAACACTGAAGCTTTCTTT.

As DNA, the CDR3 is TGTGCCAGTACCCCGACAGGGGACGCTGGCTACACCTTC. Its protein is CASTPTGDAGYTF. The J gene is TRBJ1-2, the V gene TRBV19, with 8 bases aligning to TRBD1. CDR3 length: 13 amino acids. Germline values: CDR1 LNHDA, CDR2 SQIVND (reference sequence). The V and J ends lost 7 bases and 7 bases, in that order; junction bases with no gene match: 8. The whole variable domain, filled in from reference TRBV19 and TRBJ1-2, reads DGGITQSPKYLFRKEGQNVTLSCEQNLNHDAMYWYRQDPGQGLRLIYYSQIVNDFQKGDIAEGYSVSREKKESFPLTVTSAQKNPTAFYLCASTPTGDAGYTFGSGTRLTVV.

The chain carries TRBV3-1 (or the pseudogene TRBV3-2) and TRBJ1-1; D possibly corresponds to TRBD1 (6 bases). The CDR3 is made up of 15 amino acids. Trimming removed 2 bases at V and 0 bases at J, with 10 bases between. In germline, CDR1 is LGHDT, CDR2 YNNKEL (reference sequence). In nucleotides, the CDR3 is TGTGCCAGCAGCCAAAAGGACAGCATGAACACTGAAGCTTTCTTT. Its translation: CASSQKDSMNTEAFF.

This clone showed up just a few times. The rearrangement links TRBV9 to TRBJ2-1; the D gene is possibly TRBD2 (5 bases). The CDR3 sequence is 15 residues long. The V gene's germline CDR1 is SGDLS and CDR2 YYNGEE. Trimming removed 4 bases at V and 6 bases at J, with 17 bases between. CDR3 sequence reads: CASSFLATSGNEQFF. The DNA for the CDR3 is TGTGCCAGCAGCTTCCTAGCCACTAGTGGCAATGAGCAGTTCTTC.

The CDR3 loop reads CASSQGYQPQHF. Here the CDR3 DNA reads TGTGCCAGCAGTCAGGGTTATCAGCCCCAGCATTTT. The V call is TRBV5-6, the J call TRBJ1-5, with D maybe TRBD1 (5 bases). The CDR3 runs 12 residues. V dropped 5 bases and J dropped 5 bases, with 8 bases sitting between them. Germline V CDR1 and CDR2: SGHDT, YYEEEE.

This chain links TRBV2 with TRBJ1-2; 8 nucleotides line up with TRBD1. The V gene end was trimmed by 8 bases and the J gene end by 5 bases; junction bases not matched to a gene: 7. CDR1 and CDR2 (germline): SNHLY, FYNNEI. The CDR3 loop spans 13 amino acids. CDR3 bases: TGTGCCAGCGATCGGACAGGGAGTTATGGCTACACCTTC. Protein product: CASDRTGSYGYTF. Drawing the rest from reference TRBV2 and TRBJ1-2, the complete variable domain is EPEVTQTPSHQVTQMGQEVILRCVPISNHLYFYWYRQILGQKVEFLVSFYNNEISEKSEIFDDQFSVERPDGSNFTLKIRSTKLEDSAMYFCASDRTGSYGYTFGSGTRLTVV.

This clone was recorded a few times. The chain couples TRBV4-1 to TRBJ1-6; D unclear. CDR1 MGHRA and CDR2 YSYEKL come from the germline V gene. This CDR3 is built from 15 residues. V lost 3 bases and J lost 10, with 16 bases in between. The chain's CDR3 is CASSQREARISPLHF. Written as DNA, the CDR3 is TGCGCCAGCAGCCAGAGGGAGGCCAGAATATCACCCCTCCACTTT.

The rearrangement uses TRBV7-3 and TRBJ2-1; D possibly corresponds to TRBD1 (6 bases). CDR1 is SGHTA and CDR2 is FQGTGA in the germline V gene. The CDR3 sequence is 15 residues long. The V end was cut by 2 bases, the J end by 2 bases, with 10 bases between. CDR3 bases: TGTGCCAGCAGCTTAGGGCAGGGGACCTACAATGAGCAGTTCTTC. This sequence encodes CASSLGQGTYNEQFF.

The V call is TRBV6-6, the J call TRBJ2-7; 9 bases align to TRBD1. This CDR3 contains 14 residues. Trimming cost V 5 bases and J 10 bases; bases outside gene matches: 12. Germline lookup yields CDR1 MNHNY and CDR2 SVGAGI (reference sequence). The CDR3 here is CASSDTGTGLFQYF. The CDR3 nucleotides read TGTGCCAGCAGTGACACCGGGACAGGGTTATTTCAGTACTTC.

Details on this clone: Just one base apart from a much larger clone, this may be a read error. V and J are TRBV2 and TRBJ2-3, with 10 bases that match TRBD2. Germline assignment: CDR1 SNHLY and CDR2 FYNNEI. The junction had 1 base not matched to a gene; V was cut back by 3 bases and J by 1 base. The CDR3 runs to 15 residues. The CDR3 DNA reads TGTGCCAGCAGTGACCTAGCGGGGGGCACAGATACGCAGTATTTT. This encodes CASSDLAGGTDTQYF.

The chain carries TRBV10-3 and TRBJ2-3, with 14 positions matching TRBD2. The CDR3 has 15 residues. After removal of 5 bases from V and 7 bases from J, the junction contained 5 bases not matched to a gene. The germline V gene has CDR1 ENHRY and CDR2 SYGVKD. The CDR3 protein is CAISPGLAGVNTQYF. The CDR3 DNA sequence: TGTGCCATCAGTCCGGGACTAGCGGGGGTGAATACGCAGTATTTT.

This sequence joins TRBV7-9 and TRBJ1-1; D call uncertain. V dropped 2 bases and J dropped 8 bases, with 6 bases sitting between them. Germline V CDR1 and CDR2: SEHNR, FQNEAQ (reference sequence). CDR3 length: 11 residues. For the CDR3, the DNA is TGTGCCAGCAGCTTACGGGGAGAAGCTTTCTTT. Translated: CASSLRGEAFF.

V and J are TRBV12-5 and TRBJ2-3, with TRBD2 matching over 9 bases. The V segment lost 0 bases and the J segment 4 bases; nucleotides outside the gene matches: 2. There are 15 residues in the CDR3. Germline V gene sequence: CDR1 LGHNT, CDR2 FRNRAP. The CDR3 spells CASGLVAGGADTQYF. The DNA for the CDR3 is TGTGCTAGTGGTTTGGTAGCGGGGGGAGCAGATACGCAGTATTTT.

This clone was seen only once. A junction end diverges from the germline sequence, so it may reflect a read error. The chain joins TRBV5-1 to TRBJ2-1, with D unclear. This CDR3 region has 17 residues. Germline-derived CDR1 and CDR2 are SGHRS and YFSETQ. CDR3 coding DNA: TGCGCCAGCAGCCCGGCACGTATCCAGGCCCTTCTAAATGAGCCGTTCTTC. It specifies CASSPARIQALLNEPFF.

This chain uses TRBV6-4 with TRBJ1-2; the match to TRBD1 covers 9 bases. V lost 5 bases and J lost 8; bases outside the gene matches: 6. CDR1 is MRHNA, CDR2 SNTAGT, per germline. This CDR3 has 13 residues. CDR3 region: CASSPQGAGGYTF. CDR3 DNA: TGTGCCAGCAGTCCACAGGGGGCTGGAGGCTACACCTTC.

This clone was detected only once. J is TRBJ1-2 and V is TRBV15, with a weak D call TRBD1 (5 bases). Germline assignment: CDR1 LNHNV and CDR2 YYDKDF (reference sequence). The CDR3 is 15 amino acids. With 0 bases removed from V and 3 bases from J, the gap between germline ends came to 11 bases. CDR3: CATSRDLSQDYGYTF. CDR3 DNA sequence: TGTGCCACCAGCAGAGATCTCTCACAGGACTATGGCTACACCTTC.

The rearrangement uses TRBV5-4 and TRBJ1-1; D perhaps matches TRBD1 (6 bases). Germline CDR1 reads SGHNT; CDR2 reads YYREEE (reference sequence). The length of the CDR3 is 14 residues. V gave up 4 bases and J gave up 1 base, with 11 bases separating them. The CDR3 DNA follows: TGTGCCAGCAGCCCCGGACAGCAGAACACTGAAGCTTTCTTT. Encoded protein: CASSPGQQNTEAFF.

As concerns this clone: This same CDR3 is encoded by further DNA sequences in the sample. The chain combines TRBV27 with TRBJ1-5; D ambiguous. The CDR3 loop spans 13 amino acids. Trimming removed 0 bases at V and 4 bases at J, with 4 bases between. The germline CDR1 and CDR2 sequences are MNHEY and SMNVEV (reference sequence). The CDR3, as DNA: TGTGCCAGCAGTTTATCCGTAAATCAGCCCCAGCATTTT. Its translation: CASSLSVNQPQHF.

The rearrangement uses TRBV19 and TRBJ2-1; 13 nucleotides agree with TRBD2. CDR3 length: 15 residues. Trimming removed 4 bases from V and 8 bases from J; junction bases left unmatched: 5. CDR1 and CDR2 from the germline V gene are LNHDA and SQIVND (reference sequence). Here the CDR3 DNA reads TGTGCCAGTAGTACACTAGCGGGGGGGTCCGATGAGCAGTTCTTC. Residues: CASSTLAGGSDEQFF.